The T cell receptor (beta chain) described here comes from a study of blood T cells in healthy people across ages. The overall study: Per every two T cells, about one barcoded beta molecule was captured by template switching.

This CDR3 is built from 14 residues. Per the germline V gene, CDR1 is SGHTA and CDR2 is FQGNSA. Trimming pared 5 bases from V and 4 bases from J, leaving 14 bases between. Combining a sample-barcoded 5' primer with a J-beta primer mix, a second PCR ran for roughly 7 to 12 cycles. TCRdb analysed the 5' RACE reads with MiXCR anew, one entry per CDR3 protein. The profile shows about 1.4 million distinct CDR3 sequences, 45% to 70% of them singletons. There were healthy Caucasian individuals from Russia, aged about 6 to 100, serving as donors. Input material: blood. The receptor comes from a man younger than 30 in good health. V is TRBV7-2 and J is TRBJ1-2; D not certain. In nucleotides, the CDR3 is TGTGCCAGCAGCGGTATAGGGTTCTTCTATGGCTACACCTTC. It specifies CASSGIGFFYGYTF.